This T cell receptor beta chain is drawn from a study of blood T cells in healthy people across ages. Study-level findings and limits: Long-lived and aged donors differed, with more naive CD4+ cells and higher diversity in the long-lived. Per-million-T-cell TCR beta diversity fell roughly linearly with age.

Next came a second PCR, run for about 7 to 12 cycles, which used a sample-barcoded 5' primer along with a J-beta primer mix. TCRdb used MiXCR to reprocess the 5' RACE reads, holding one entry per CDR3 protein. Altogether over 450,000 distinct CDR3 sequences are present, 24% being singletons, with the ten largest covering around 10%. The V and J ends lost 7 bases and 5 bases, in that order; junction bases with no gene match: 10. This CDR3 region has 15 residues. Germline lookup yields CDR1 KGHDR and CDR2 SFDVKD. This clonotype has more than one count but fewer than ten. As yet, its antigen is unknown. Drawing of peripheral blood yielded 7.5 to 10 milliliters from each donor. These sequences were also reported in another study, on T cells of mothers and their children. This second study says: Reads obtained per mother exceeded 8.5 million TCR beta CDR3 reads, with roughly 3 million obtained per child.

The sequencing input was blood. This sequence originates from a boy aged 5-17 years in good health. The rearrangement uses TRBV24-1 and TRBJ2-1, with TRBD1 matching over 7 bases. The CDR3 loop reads CATRKTGNDDNEQFF. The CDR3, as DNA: TGTGCCACCAGAAAGACAGGGAATGATGACAATGAGCAGTTCTTC.